This section outlines one TCR beta chain sequence together with its context. Its target is not known. CDR1 is MNHNS and CDR2 is SASEGT in the germline V gene. V lost 7 bases to trimming and J lost 7 bases, with 16 bases between them. CDR3 length: 13 residues. The sample originates from a study of CD4+ T cells in melanoma. General study results and limits: Neoantigen-specific CD4+ T cells in melanoma reportedly had diverse differentiation states. CD8+ T cell, macrophage and B cell function reportedly correlated with neoantigen-specific CD4+ T cells.

Method: immunoSEQ multiplex PCR; TCRdb's copy keeps in-frame clones and lacks some. The sample yields 52,000 or so clones, 60% to 80% seen once. Sequenced material: tumor tissue. The TCR was taken from a human donor with melanoma. The gene calls are TRBV6-1 and TRBJ1-1; D remains ambiguous. CDR3 nucleotide sequence: TGTGCCAGCAACCTCGAAGGGTCAGTTGAAGCTTTCTTT. Its protein is CASNLEGSVEAFF.